Below are 29 T cell receptor beta chains sequenced from a single sample in a study of human T cells and chemical hapten exposure. Time point in this sample: patch test 1, 2 weeks after DPC sensitization. Treatment noted: therapeutic diphenylcyclopropenone sensitization with weekly scalp DPC. TCRdb re-derived calls from the RACE reads in MiXCR, one entry per CDR3 protein. The table has 350,000 or so distinct CDR3 sequences, about 7% seen once. The sample here was whole blood, taken in connection with sensitization to the hapten diphenylcyclopropenone (DPC). These receptor sequences come from a woman between 18 and 29 years old with alopecia areata. Some clones in this sample may be carry-over from other donors' samples.

This clonotype was observed once. This sequence joins TRBV11-2 and TRBJ1-6; no reliable D call. This CDR3 has 16 amino acids. Germline CDR1 SGHAT, CDR2 FQNNGV. The V gene lost 0 bases and the J gene lost 12 bases, with 18 bases spanning the gap. CDR3 coding DNA: TGTGCCAGCAGCTTAGATCAGGTTTCCGTGGGAAAACCCCTCCACTTT. Its protein product is CASSLDQVSVGKPLHF.

This clonotype was seen many times. The chain combines TRBV28 with TRBJ2-3; D gene unclear. CDR1 and CDR2 from the germline V gene are MDHEN and SYDVKM. Trimming stripped 7 bases from V and 0 bases from J, with 5 bases between. CDR3 size: 12 residues. CDR3 loop: CASKGSTDTQYF. CDR3 nucleotide sequence: TGTGCCAGCAAAGGCAGCACAGATACGCAGTATTTT.

With regard to this clonotype: Sequence at one end of the junction differs from germline and may be a read error. The chain carries TRBV23-1 and TRBJ2-6; D may be TRBD1 (5 bases). TRBV23-1 is given ORF status, its function remaining uncertain. The CDR3 is 13 residues long. CDR3 protein: CASSDSGTNVLTF. The CDR3, as DNA: TGCGCCAGCAGTGACAGTGGGACCAACGTCCTGACTTTC.

This clonotype was seen repeatedly, ten times or more. The chain uses TRBV6-2 or TRBV6-3 and TRBJ1-1; D gene unclear. The V gene lost 5 bases and the J gene lost 7 bases, with 8 bases spanning the gap. The CDR3 length is 11 residues. Germline CDR1 is MNHEY and CDR2 is SVGEGT. This CDR3 is CASSLDGEAFF. CDR3 nucleotides: TGTGCCAGCAGTCTCGACGGTGAAGCTTTCTTT.

This clonotype showed up just a few times. This rearrangement joins TRBV14 to TRBJ1-6; 10 bases map to TRBD1. In germline, CDR1 is SGHDN, CDR2 FVKESK. This CDR3 has 18 amino acids. The junction had 4 bases not matched to a gene; V was cut back by 2 bases and J by 0 bases. CDR3 residues: CASSQRDRGFSYNSPLHF. In nucleotides, the CDR3 is TGTGCCAGCAGCCAACGGGACAGGGGCTTCTCCTATAATTCACCCCTCCACTTT.

This clonotype was detected ten times or more. This chain links TRBV29-1 with TRBJ2-1; no clear D gene. Trimming pared 3 bases from V and 12 bases from J, leaving 6 bases between. This CDR3 region has 9 residues. Germline values: CDR1 SQVTM, CDR2 ANQGSEA. CDR3 loop: CSVDPGQFF. The CDR3 bases are TGCAGCGTTGACCCAGGGCAGTTCTTC.

This clonotype was observed many times. The chain joins TRBV2 to TRBJ2-1; D possibly corresponds to TRBD2 (6 bases). Germline V gene data show CDR1 as SNHLY and CDR2 as FYNNEI. This CDR3 contains 14 residues. The ends were cut back, 2 bases at V and 8 bases at J, with 13 bases in the middle. This chain's CDR3 is CASSEFREDHEQFF. CDR3 coding DNA: TGTGCCAGCAGTGAATTCAGGGAGGATCATGAGCAGTTCTTC.

V and J are TRBV4-3 and TRBJ2-7; D is unresolved. The germline V gene has CDR1 LGHNA and CDR2 YSLEER. Trimming shortened V by 1 base and J by 6 bases, and 10 bases separated the two germline ends. The CDR3 is made up of 13 amino acids. The CDR3 DNA reads TGCGCCAGCAGCCAAGGACTCGTCGGCGAGCAGTACTTC. Encoded protein: CASSQGLVGEQYF.

The rearrangement links TRBV11-2 to TRBJ1-1; D may be TRBD1 (6 bases). The CDR3 is made up of 15 amino acids. V was shortened by 4 bases and J by 1 base, with 13 bases between the two germline ends. Germline V CDR1 and CDR2: SGHAT, FQNNGV. The CDR3 nucleotides read TGTGCCAGCAGCTCAAACAGGGAAAGGAACACTGAAGCTTTCTTT. Translated: CASSSNRERNTEAFF.

This sequence joins TRBV12-3 or TRBV12-4 and TRBJ2-3, with D tentatively TRBD1 (6 bases). This CDR3 spans 14 amino acids. V was shortened by 4 bases and J by 2 bases, with 10 bases between the two germline ends. This CDR3 is CASSYRETTDTQYF. The CDR3, as DNA: TGTGCCAGCAGTTACAGGGAAACCACAGATACGCAGTATTTT.

The J gene is TRBJ2-1, the V gene TRBV7-2; TRBD1 might be the D (5 bases). Trimming stripped 7 bases from V and 4 bases from J, with 14 bases between. The germline V gene encodes CDR1 SGHTA and CDR2 FQGNSA. CDR3 length equals 14 residues. The CDR3 nucleotides read TGTGCCAGCACCGAAACAGGCCTTTACAATGAGCAGTTCTTC. Its protein product is CASTETGLYNEQFF.

Points on this clonotype: A junction boundary mismatches the germline segment, possibly from a read error. The chain couples TRBV7-7 to TRBJ2-3, with TRBD2 matching 9 bases. The CDR3 is 17 residues long. Germline V lookup: CDR1 SSHAT, CDR2 FNYEAQ (reference sequence). The CDR3 DNA sequence: TGTGCTAGCAGCTTAGGAGCGGGGGGTATCGGCACAGATACGCAGTATTTT. Translated: CASSLGAGGIGTDTQYF.

This clonotype was counted a few times. The CDR3 region is CASSYSAAGQDLGYGYTF. The DNA for the CDR3 is TGTGCCAGCAGTTACTCGGCGGCAGGGCAGGATTTAGGCTATGGCTACACCTTC. The chain is built from TRBV6-6 and TRBJ1-2; maybe TRBD1 (5 bases). This CDR3 region has 18 residues. Germline loops: CDR1 MNHNY, CDR2 SVGAGI (reference sequence). V was trimmed by 0 bases and J by 4 bases, leaving 21 bases between them.

The sample holds many counts of this clonotype. The chain carries TRBV7-2 and TRBJ2-3; 11 bases map to TRBD1. CDR1 SGHTA and CDR2 FQGNSA come from the germline V gene. This CDR3 contains 14 residues. V lost 6 bases and J lost 4; bases outside the gene matches: 3. CDR3 loop: CASSSGQGADTQYF. In nucleotides, the CDR3 is TGTGCCAGCAGTTCGGGACAGGGGGCAGATACGCAGTATTTT. Together with reference TRBV7-2 and TRBJ2-3, the CDR3 gives the full variable domain: GAGVSQSPSNKVTEKGKDVELRCDPISGHTALYWYRQSLGQGLEFLIYFQGNSAPDKSGLPSDRFSAERTGGSVSTLTIQRTQQEDSAVYLCASSSGQGADTQYFGPGTRLTVL.

The chain carries TRBV29-1 and TRBJ1-5; 11 positions match TRBD1. Losses at the gene ends were 6 bases for V and 7 bases for J; bases not matched to a gene: 5. The length of the CDR3 is 13 residues. The germline V gene encodes CDR1 SQVTM and CDR2 ANQGSEA. CDR3 coding DNA: TGCAGCGTAGGGACAGGGGGAGAACAGCCCCAGCATTTT. Residues: CSVGTGGEQPQHF.

Ten or more counts support this clonotype. The chain couples TRBV29-1 to TRBJ2-3; TRBD2 is a possible D gene (5 bases). Trimming left V 3 bases short and J 0 bases short, with 13 bases between. Germline CDR1 is SQVTM and CDR2 is ANQGSEA. This CDR3 spans 15 amino acids. The CDR3 protein is CSVDLAGPSTDTQYF. DNA for the CDR3: TGCAGCGTTGATCTTGCGGGCCCTAGCACAGATACGCAGTATTTT.

This clonotype came up a few times. V and J are TRBV5-4 and TRBJ1-1, with 8 nucleotides matching TRBD1. The V and J ends lost 2 bases and 0 bases, in that order; junction bases with no gene match: 3. The CDR3 loop spans 15 amino acids. Germline loops: CDR1 SGHNT, CDR2 YYREEE (reference sequence). CDR3 coding DNA: TGTGCCAGCAGCTTCCCGACAGGGGTGAACACTGAAGCTTTCTTT. It codes for CASSFPTGVNTEAFF.

This clonotype was detected a few times. The CDR3 nucleotides read TGTGCCAGCGGGGAAGGGAGGACTGAAGCTTTCTTT. It codes for CASGEGRTEAFF. The chain has TRBV28 and TRBJ1-1, with D uncertain. Germline V gives CDR1 MDHEN, CDR2 SYDVKM. Deletions cut 8 bases from V and 5 bases from J, with 12 bases between. The CDR3 contains 12 residues.

The table lists this clonotype with a few counts. The chain is built from TRBV5-5 and TRBJ1-5; 7 bases map to TRBD1. Germline values: CDR1 SGHKS, CDR2 YYEKEE (reference sequence). CDR3 length: 14 residues. V was clipped by 5 bases and J by 7 bases; unmatched bases: 9. The CDR3 here is CASSTGTVGQPQHF. The CDR3 nucleotides are TGTGCCAGCAGTACCGGGACAGTAGGGCAGCCCCAGCATTTT.

The gene calls are TRBV12-3 or TRBV12-4 and TRBJ2-6, with D perhaps TRBD2 (6 bases). V was cut by 1 base and J by 0 bases, with 13 bases left in between. CDR3 length: 18 amino acids. In DNA form, the CDR3 reads TGTGCCAGCAGTTTAGGGAGGGCTCCCCTCTCTGGGGCCAACGTCCTGACTTTC. This gives the protein CASSLGRAPLSGANVLTF.

V usage is TRBV4-3 and J usage is TRBJ2-7; perhaps D is TRBD1 or TRBD2 (5 bases each). The germline V gene encodes CDR1 LGHNA and CDR2 YSLEER. Trimming took off 1 base at V and 6 bases at J, with 16 bases between the two ends. There are 15 residues in the CDR3. The CDR3 nucleotides are TGCGCCAGCAGCCAAGGATCGGGACGGGAACTCGAGCAGTACTTC. Protein sequence: CASSQGSGRELEQYF.

This clonotype has a count of ten or more. This sequence joins TRBV5-8 and TRBJ2-2; D possibly corresponds to TRBD1 (6 bases). Germline V gene sequence: CDR1 SGHTS, CDR2 YDEGEE. The CDR3 runs to 15 residues. The germline V and J ends were trimmed by 4 bases and 4 bases, with 14 bases remaining between them. The CDR3 spells CASSHGRGGTGELFF. The DNA for the CDR3 is TGTGCCAGCAGCCACGGCAGGGGCGGCACCGGGGAGCTGTTTTTT.

This clonotype showed up many times. The chain links TRBV12-3 or TRBV12-4 to TRBJ2-6, with a possible D match to TRBD1 (6 bases). The CDR3 is 19 amino acids. Trimming pared 5 bases from V and 0 bases from J, leaving 20 bases between. The DNA of the CDR3 is TGTGCCAGCAGTCGGATCACAGGGAAGGTCGGCTCTGGGGCCAACGTCCTGACTTTC. Translating it yields CASSRITGKVGSGANVLTF.

The chain employs TRBV27 and TRBJ2-5; D tentatively reads TRBD1 or TRBD2 (5 bases each). V lost 6 bases and J 2 bases, leaving 16 bases between the germline ends. There are 15 residues in the CDR3. The germline gives CDR1 MNHEY, CDR2 SMNVEV (reference sequence). Written as DNA, the CDR3 is TGTGCCAGCAGCCCTGTCGGGGCAGGGCAAGAGACCCAGTACTTC. Encoded protein: CASSPVGAGQETQYF.

This clonotype appeared a few times. J is TRBJ2-2 and V is TRBV9; possible D gene TRBD2, 7 bases. This CDR3 comprises 17 residues. Germline V gene data show CDR1 as SGDLS and CDR2 as YYNGEE. The V gene lost 3 bases and the J gene lost 4 bases, with 19 bases spanning the gap. The DNA for the CDR3 is TGTGCCAGCAGCGCGCCCCGGGGGGCCACCCTCACCGGGGAGCTGTTTTTT. Translation: CASSAPRGATLTGELFF.

V usage is TRBV27 and J usage is TRBJ2-3; no clear D gene. Germline V gives CDR1 MNHEY, CDR2 SMNVEV (reference sequence). There are 15 residues in the CDR3. With 4 bases removed from V and 4 bases from J, the gap between germline ends came to 15 bases. CDR3: CASSSDITGADTQYF. The CDR3 nucleotides are TGTGCCAGCAGTTCCGACATCACCGGAGCAGATACGCAGTATTTT.

This clonotype was seen ten or more times. DNA for the CDR3: TGTGCCAGCAGCTTGAACGGGGGCATTCAGTACTTC. Amino acid sequence: CASSLNGGIQYF. The V call is TRBV5-5, the J call TRBJ2-4; D is possibly TRBD2 (6 bases). The CDR3 is 12 residues long. Germline V lookup: CDR1 SGHKS, CDR2 YYEKEE (reference sequence). V lost 1 base, J lost 9 bases, and 8 bases lay in between.

V and J are TRBV24-1 and TRBJ1-1; D call uncertain. The germline CDR1 and CDR2 sequences are KGHDR and SFDVKD. The V end was cut by 5 bases, the J end by 2 bases, with 8 bases between. The CDR3 contains 13 residues. The CDR3 coding sequence is TGTGCCACCAGTGGGCCTACTAACACTGAAGCTTTCTTT. Encoded protein: CATSGPTNTEAFF.

The chain uses TRBV29-1 and TRBJ2-2, with 11 bases matching TRBD1. The V segment lost 6 bases and the J segment 5 bases; nucleotides outside the gene matches: 14. Germline CDR1 reads SQVTM; CDR2 reads ANQGSEA. The CDR3 extends over 17 amino acids. CDR3: CSVSGTGGSGTTGELFF. In DNA, the CDR3 is TGCAGCGTCTCCGGGACAGGGGGTTCAGGAACGACCGGGGAGCTGTTTTTT.